The T cell receptor (beta chain) described here comes from a study of PD-L1 blockade in urothelial cancer. V lost 0 bases and J lost 7, with 17 bases in between. The CDR3 length is 16 residues. Looked up from germline, CDR1 is SGDLS and CDR2 is YYNGEE. The investigators introduced synthetic TCR analog templates into each PCR as spikes. Clones were read by immunoSEQ multiplex PCR, and TCRdb kept only the in-frame ones, dropping some. Of under 70,000 clones listed, approximately 80% are singletons. A word on this clone: The target antigen is unknown.

Time point given: pretreatment peripheral blood. The patients' disease, urothelial carcinoma, was locally advanced or metastatic. General study results and limits: Below-median TCR clonality that was measured in pretreatment blood predicted better survival.

V is TRBV9 and J is TRBJ2-1; D is perhaps TRBD2 (5 bases). Sequences were derived from PBMCs, sampled around atezolizumab (anti-PD-L1) treatment. The clonotype was recovered from a man between 65 and 85 years old with urothelial cancer. CDR3: CASSVGPGISGNEQFF. Written as DNA, the CDR3 is TGTGCCAGCAGCGTAGGTCCGGGGATATCAGGTAATGAGCAGTTCTTC.